Presented here are 26 T cell receptor beta chains from one specimen sequenced in a study of regulatory T cells in long-lasting Graves disease. Time point described: newly diagnosed GD, antithyroid drugs for less than 3 months. The TCR library used RNA extracted from PBMCs. Library construction for TCR beta used iRepertoire HTBI primers and Arm-PCR of CDR3 regions. TCRdb reanalysed the multiplex PCR reads using MiXCR and keeps one entry per CDR3 protein. Among roughly 610,000 distinct CDR3 sequences listed, roughly 15% were seen once. These data were likewise used in another study, on T cells in Graves' hyperthyroidism and ophthalmopathy.

The specimen was peripheral blood mononuclear cells (PBMCs), collected at new diagnosis, from a patient treated with antithyroid drugs. The origin of the receptors is a woman aged 30 to 39 with Graves disease.

This clonotype has more than one count but fewer than ten. The chain is built from TRBV13 and TRBJ2-3; tentatively, D is TRBD2 (5 bases). The CDR3 consists of 15 residues. Germline V gene data show CDR1 as PRHDT and CDR2 as FYEKMQ (reference sequence). Trimming removed 5 bases from V and 2 bases from J, with 14 bases in between. The CDR3 region is CASSLSGLDTDTQYF. As DNA, the CDR3 is TGTGCCAGCAGCCTCTCAGGACTCGACACAGATACGCAGTATTTT.

This clonotype was counted between two and nine times. The rearrangement joins TRBV7-2 to TRBJ2-1; D perhaps matches TRBD2 (7 bases). CDR1 and CDR2 from the germline V gene are SGHTA and FQGNSA. The V gene lost 5 bases and the J gene lost 6 bases, with 14 bases spanning the gap. This CDR3 comprises 14 residues. This CDR3 reads CASSNRGRGNEQFF. For the CDR3, the DNA is TGTGCCAGCAGCAATAGGGGGAGGGGCAATGAGCAGTTCTTC. The whole variable domain, remainder taken from reference TRBV7-2 and TRBJ2-1, is GAGVSQSPSNKVTEKGKDVELRCDPISGHTALYWYRQSLGQGLEFLIYFQGNSAPDKSGLPSDRFSAERTGGSVSTLTIQRTQQEDSAVYLCASSNRGRGNEQFFGPGTRLTVL.

This clonotype was counted ten times or more. The chain links TRBV29-1 to TRBJ2-7; a possible D gene is TRBD2 (7 bases). Germline loops: CDR1 SQVTM, CDR2 ANQGSEA. Trimming shortened V by 7 bases and J by 3 bases, and 13 bases separated the two germline ends. CDR3 size: 12 residues. The CDR3 nucleotides are TGCAGCGCCCGGGGGGCCCACTACGAGCAGTACTTC. This sequence encodes CSARGAHYEQYF.

This rearrangement joins TRBV5-1 to TRBJ2-7; D is unclear. Germline CDR1 and CDR2: SGHRS and YFSETQ. V lost 0 bases and J lost 7, with 11 bases in between. The CDR3 has 13 amino acids. CDR3 bases: TGCGCCAGCAGCTTGGGACCCCTTATGGAGCAGTACTTC. Its translation: CASSLGPLMEQYF.

The chain uses TRBV18 and TRBJ2-5; TRBD1 aligns across 7 bases. There are 14 residues in the CDR3. With V trimmed by 3 bases and J by 5 bases, 6 bases remained unmatched. The germline CDR1 and CDR2 sequences are KGHSH and LQKENI. The CDR3 loop reads CASSPGQIGETQYF. The CDR3 DNA follows: TGTGCCAGCTCACCGGGACAGATTGGGGAGACCCAGTACTTC.

The sample holds many counts of this clonotype. The CDR3 sequence: CASINPLGQGAFGNTEAFF. The CDR3 DNA reads as TGTGCCAGCATCAACCCACTCGGACAGGGGGCGTTTGGGAACACTGAAGCTTTCTTT. The gene calls are TRBV2 and TRBJ1-1, with TRBD1 identical over 11 bases. The germline V gene encodes CDR1 SNHLY and CDR2 FYNNEI. V dropped 7 bases and J dropped 1; count of bases not matched to a gene: 17. The CDR3 spans 19 residues.

In its sample, this clonotype was seen many times. The chain has TRBV6-2 or TRBV6-3 and TRBJ1-4; 7 bases map to TRBD1. Germline V lookup: CDR1 MNHEY, CDR2 SVGEGT. The V gene end was trimmed by 7 bases and the J gene end by 7 bases; junction bases not matched to a gene: 9. This CDR3 is built from 14 residues. CDR3 in amino acids: CASIHQGGGEKLFF. CDR3 sequence (DNA): TGTGCCAGCATTCACCAGGGGGGAGGTGAAAAACTGTTTTTT.

The sample holds a few counts of this clonotype. The CDR3 DNA is TGCAGTGCTCCGGAGCCTATGGAGACCCAGTACTTC. This codes for CSAPEPMETQYF. The gene calls are TRBV20-1 and TRBJ2-5; no clear D gene. The CDR3 runs to 12 residues. Germline CDR1 is DFQATT and CDR2 is SNEGSKA (reference sequence). V was cut by 5 bases and J by 5 bases, with 12 bases left in between.

The V gene is TRBV18, the J gene TRBJ1-6; no clear D gene. The length of the CDR3 is 14 residues. Germline assignment: CDR1 KGHSH and CDR2 LQKENI. V lost 6 bases to trimming and J lost 0 bases, with 6 bases between them. In DNA form, the CDR3 reads TGTGCCAGCTCGGCGAGCTCCTATAATTCACCCCTCCACTTT. Protein product: CASSASSYNSPLHF.

The chain recombines TRBV10-3 with TRBJ2-1; 9 bases align to TRBD2. CDR1 is ENHRY, CDR2 SYGVKD, per germline. The CDR3 is made up of 17 amino acids. V gave up 0 bases and J gave up 5 bases; unmatched junction bases: 8. CDR3 nucleotide sequence: TGTGCCATCAGTGAGTCGAATCCAGCGGGAGGAGACAATGAGCAGTTCTTC. It specifies CAISESNPAGGDNEQFF.

Points on this clonotype: A much more abundant neighbour one base away suggests this may be a read error. It is unclear where the CDR3 begins or ends on the DNA, so no DNA is shown, and the CDR3 is as TCRdb lists it. The rearrangement joins TRBV24-1 to TRBJ2-3; TRBD1, as called in the table, went unchecked against the DNA. The germline gives CDR1 KGHDR, CDR2 SFDVKD. The CDR3 adds up to 17 amino acids, both ends counted. Here the CDR3 reads CATSDLERDGGADTQYF.

The chain couples TRBV18 to TRBJ1-1, with TRBD1 as a possible D gene (5 bases). The CDR3 runs 15 residues. The V gene's germline CDR1 is KGHSH and CDR2 LQKENI. Trimming removed 2 bases from V and 8 bases from J, with 18 bases in between. In DNA form, the CDR3 reads TGTGCCAGCTCACCAGATACAGGCTTAAGACCCGAAGCTTTCTTT. This codes for CASSPDTGLRPEAFF.

This clonotype was picked up many times. This chain joins TRBV24-1 and TRBJ2-1; 11 nucleotides align to TRBD2. Looked up from germline, CDR1 is KGHDR and CDR2 is SFDVKD. The CDR3 contains 17 residues. J was trimmed by 4 bases and V by 3 bases; bases with no gene match: 7. The CDR3 DNA is TGTGCCACCAGTGATCCGGTAGCGGGAGGGCAGTACAATGAGCAGTTCTTC. Protein: CATSDPVAGGQYNEQFF.

In this sample, this clonotype turned up many times. This chain joins TRBV7-3 and TRBJ2-1; maybe TRBD2 (5 bases). Trimming took 1 base from V and 8 from J, leaving 15 bases between them. Germline lookup yields CDR1 SGHTA and CDR2 FQGTGA. The CDR3 sequence is 15 residues long. The CDR3 reads CASSLKRAERDEQFF. The CDR3 bases are TGTGCCAGCAGCTTAAAACGGGCCGAGAGGGATGAGCAGTTCTTC.

This chain links TRBV7-9 with TRBJ1-3; weak D call: TRBD1 (6 bases). Trimming shortened V by 2 bases and J by 4 bases, and 12 bases separated the two germline ends. The germline gives CDR1 SEHNR, CDR2 FQNEAQ (reference sequence). The CDR3 spans 15 residues. The CDR3 here is CASSLPDRGGNTIYF. CDR3 nucleotides: TGTGCCAGCAGCTTACCGGACAGAGGGGGAAACACCATATATTTT.

Many counts were recorded for this clonotype. In DNA form, the CDR3 reads TGCGCCAGCAGCCCTTACAGTGGTACCTACGAGCAGTACTTC. It is translated as CASSPYSGTYEQYF. The J gene is TRBJ2-7, the V gene TRBV5-1; D is undetermined. V was shortened by 4 bases and J by 2 bases, with 13 bases between the two germline ends. The CDR3 sequence is 14 residues long. CDR1 is SGHRS, CDR2 YFSETQ, per germline.

There are many counts of this clonotype. The chain employs TRBV3-1 and TRBJ2-1; D not resolved. V gave up 1 base and J gave up 6 bases, with 19 bases separating them. The CDR3 length is 17 residues. In germline, CDR1 is LGHDT, CDR2 YNNKEL (reference sequence). CDR3 bases: TGTGCCAGCAGCCAAGTCGTGGCGAGCACCTCGCCCAATGAGCAGTTCTTC. Amino acids: CASSQVVASTSPNEQFF.

V gene TRBV3-1 combines with J gene TRBJ2-5; possible D gene TRBD1, 6 bases. The CDR3 extends over 15 amino acids. Germline loops: CDR1 LGHDT, CDR2 YNNKEL (reference sequence). V shed 4 bases and J shed 1 base, with 13 bases lying between them. CDR3 sequence reads: CASSPVQGPQETQYF. The CDR3 DNA reads as TGTGCCAGCAGCCCAGTACAGGGCCCCCAAGAGACCCAGTACTTC.

This sequence joins TRBV5-1 and TRBJ2-7, with TRBD1 matching 7 bases. Per the germline V gene, CDR1 is SGHRS and CDR2 is YFSETQ. J was trimmed by 2 bases and V by 0 bases; bases with no gene match: 5. The CDR3 consists of 15 residues. The CDR3: CASSLERQGTYEQYF. The CDR3 nucleotides are TGCGCCAGCAGCTTGGAGCGACAGGGCACCTACGAGCAGTACTTC.

This clonotype occurred many times. This CDR3 reads CAGSGQATYEQYF. Here the CDR3 DNA reads TGTGCCGGCTCGGGACAGGCCACCTACGAGCAGTACTTC. The V gene is TRBV28, the J gene TRBJ2-7, with TRBD1 matching 8 bases. V lost 11 bases and J lost 2; bases outside the gene matches: 8. CDR1 and CDR2 from the germline V gene are MDHEN and SYDVKM. The CDR3 is 13 residues long.

This clonotype was counted many times. The chain has TRBV28 and TRBJ1-5, with no clear D. Germline CDR1 MDHEN, CDR2 SYDVKM. The CDR3 is made up of 17 amino acids. The V gene lost 4 bases and the J gene lost 0 bases, with 16 bases spanning the gap. CDR3 DNA: TGTGCCAGCAGTTCGACTCAGGCGCCCTATAGCAATCAGCCCCAGCATTTT. It codes for CASSSTQAPYSNQPQHF.

V is TRBV6-4 and J is TRBJ2-1; TRBD2 aligns across 8 bases. CDR1 and CDR2 from the germline V gene are MRHNA and SNTAGT. V lost 2 bases and J lost 9; bases outside the gene matches: 9. The CDR3 is 15 residues long. CDR3 sequence: CASSDPGLGVAEQFF. The DNA for the CDR3 is TGTGCCAGCAGTGACCCGGGACTAGGGGTCGCTGAGCAGTTCTTC.

This clonotype was picked up many times. This chain links TRBV11-2 with TRBJ2-4; no definite D call. Per the germline V gene, CDR1 is SGHAT and CDR2 is FQNNGV. Trimming left V 0 bases short and J 1 base short, with 7 bases between. The CDR3 is 15 amino acids. This CDR3 reads CASSLEAYAKNIQYF. The CDR3 nucleotides are TGTGCCAGCAGCTTAGAGGCATACGCCAAAAACATTCAGTACTTC.

The chain couples TRBV7-9 to TRBJ2-2; D possibly corresponds to TRBD1 (6 bases). Between the trimmed V and J ends, which lost 4 bases and 4 bases, there was a span of 16 bases. The CDR3 loop spans 16 amino acids. CDR1 is SEHNR, CDR2 FQNEAQ, per germline (reference sequence). Here the CDR3 reads CASSWEGGMSTGELFF. The DNA for the CDR3 is TGTGCCAGCAGCTGGGAAGGGGGTATGAGCACCGGGGAGCTGTTTTTT. Combining the CDR3 with reference TRBV7-9 and TRBJ2-2 gives the whole variable domain DTGVSQNPRHKITKRGQNVTFRCDPISEHNRLYWYRQTLGQGPEFLTYFQNEAQLEKSRLLSDRFSAERPKGSFSTLEIQRTEQGDSAMYLCASSWEGGMSTGELFFGEGSRLTVL.

This clonotype has just a few counts. V is TRBV11-2 and J is TRBJ2-1; TRBD1 is a possible D gene (5 bases). Germline V gives CDR1 SGHAT, CDR2 FQNNGV. This CDR3 has 16 amino acids. The V end was cut by 3 bases, the J end by 4 bases, with 16 bases between. For the CDR3, the DNA is TGTGCCAGCAGCTTTGTCTCAGGGAAGGCTTACAATGAGCAGTTCTTC. This sequence encodes CASSFVSGKAYNEQFF.

There are many counts of this clonotype. J is TRBJ1-5 and V is TRBV6-5, with D tentatively TRBD1 (6 bases). Trimming removed 4 bases at V and 4 bases at J, with 17 bases between. The length of the CDR3 is 16 residues. Germline-derived CDR1 and CDR2 are MNHEY and SVGAGI. DNA for the CDR3: TGTGCCAGCAGTTGGACAGTTGATCACCTGAATCAGCCCCAGCATTTT. As protein: CASSWTVDHLNQPQHF.